This T cell receptor (beta chain) was sequenced during a study of regulatory T cells in long-lasting Graves disease. Whole-study results and caveats: The sample size was small, and this may have reduced accuracy. Persistent Graves' patients showed a TCR diversity that was lower than that of newly diagnosed ones.

The time point denotes: newly diagnosed GD, antithyroid drugs for less than 3 months. PBMC RNA was the source of the TCR library. Peripheral blood, roughly 8.1 milliliters of it, was drawn into EDTA tubes. Trimming pared 3 bases from V and 1 base from J, leaving 8 bases between. The CDR3 spans 14 residues. The germline V gene has CDR1 KGHSH and CDR2 LQKENI. Sequencing libraries for TCR beta were prepared with iRepertoire HTBI primers and Arm-PCR of CDR3 regions. MiXCR was run by TCRdb on the multiplex PCR reads, yielding one entry per CDR3 protein. The sample lists hundreds of thousands of distinct CDR3 sequences, roughly 18% occurring once. Concerning this clonotype: What it recognizes is unknown.

The V and J genes are TRBV18 and TRBJ2-3; D not certain. This sequence originates from a female donor with Graves disease. This specimen was peripheral blood mononuclear cells (PBMCs), taken at new diagnosis, from a patient treated with antithyroid drugs. The CDR3 coding sequence is TGTGCCAGCTCACCGTCACAAGGCACAGATACGCAGTATTTT. This sequence encodes CASSPSQGTDTQYF.